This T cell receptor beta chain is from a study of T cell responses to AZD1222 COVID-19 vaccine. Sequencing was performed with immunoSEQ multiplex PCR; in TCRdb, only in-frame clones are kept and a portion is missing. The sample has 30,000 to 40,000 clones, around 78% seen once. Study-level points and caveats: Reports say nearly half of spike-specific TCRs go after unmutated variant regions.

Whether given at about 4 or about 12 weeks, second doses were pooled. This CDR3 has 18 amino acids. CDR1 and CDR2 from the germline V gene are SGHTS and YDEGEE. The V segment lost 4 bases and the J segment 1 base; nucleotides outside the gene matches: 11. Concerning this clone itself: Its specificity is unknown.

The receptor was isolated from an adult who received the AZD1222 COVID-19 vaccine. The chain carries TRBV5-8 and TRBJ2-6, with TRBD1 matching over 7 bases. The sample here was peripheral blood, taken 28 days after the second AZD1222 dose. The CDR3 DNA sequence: TGTGCCAGCAGCGCGGAAGGGGGCGTACTGTCTGGGGCCAACGTCCTGACTTTC. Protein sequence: CASSAEGGVLSGANVLTF.